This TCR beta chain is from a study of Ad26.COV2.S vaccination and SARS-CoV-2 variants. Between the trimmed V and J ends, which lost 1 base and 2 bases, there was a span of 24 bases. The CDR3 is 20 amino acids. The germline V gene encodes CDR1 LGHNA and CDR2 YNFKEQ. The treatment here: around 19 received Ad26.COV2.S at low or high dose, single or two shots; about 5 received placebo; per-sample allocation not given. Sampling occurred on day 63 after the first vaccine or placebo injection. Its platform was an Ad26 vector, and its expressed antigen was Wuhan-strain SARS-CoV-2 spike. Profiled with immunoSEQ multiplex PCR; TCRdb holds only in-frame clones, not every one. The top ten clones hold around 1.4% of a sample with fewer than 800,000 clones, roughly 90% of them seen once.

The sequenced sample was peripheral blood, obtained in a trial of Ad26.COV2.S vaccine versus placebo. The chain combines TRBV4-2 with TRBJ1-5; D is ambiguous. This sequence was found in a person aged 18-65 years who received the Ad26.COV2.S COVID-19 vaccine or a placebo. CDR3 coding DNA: TGTGCCAGCAGCCAAGCCTTCCAACGGCGAGGCGTCGAGGGCAATCAGCCCCAGCATTTT. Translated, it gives CASSQAFQRRGVEGNQPQHF.